These 30 T cell receptor beta chains share one sample of origin, sequenced in a study of blood T cells in healthy people across ages. Sample-barcoded 5' priming and a J-beta primer mix drove a second PCR of about 6 to 12 cycles. A single record per CDR3 protein comes from TCRdb applying MiXCR to the 5' RACE reads. The sample yields about 1.8 million distinct CDR3 sequences, 40% to 55% seen once. Specimen: blood. The origin of the receptors is a woman aged 40 to 50 in good health.

This chain connects TRBV7-9 to TRBJ2-3, with D hard to call. The germline V gene has CDR1 SEHNR and CDR2 FQNEAQ (reference sequence). The CDR3 is 13 residues long. The ends were cut back, 9 bases at V and 2 bases at J, with 12 bases in the middle. The CDR3 DNA reads as TGTGCCAGTTCGGTCCTGAACACAGATACGCAGTATTTT. Translation: CASSVLNTDTQYF.

This clonotype has only a few counts. One end of the junction is discordant with germline, which a read error may explain. The chain combines TRBV7-7 with TRBJ2-1; 8 positions agree with TRBD1. This CDR3 region has 16 residues. Germline V lookup: CDR1 SSHAT, CDR2 FNYEAQ (reference sequence). The CDR3 spells CASSLDQGASYNEQFF. CDR3 DNA sequence: TGTGCTAGCAGCTTAGACCAGGGGGCGTCCTACAATGAGCAGTTCTTC. Based on the CDR3 plus reference TRBV7-7 and TRBJ2-1, the full variable domain is GAGVSQSPRYKVTKRGQDVTLRCDPISSHATLYWYQQALGQGPEFLTYFNYEAQPDKSGLPSDRFSAERPEGSISTLTIQRTEQRDSAMYRCASSLDQGASYNEQFFGPGTRLTVL.

The V call is TRBV6-5, the J call TRBJ1-2; D uncertain. The length of the CDR3 is 15 residues. Germline V CDR1 and CDR2: MNHEY, SVGAGI. Deletions cut 7 bases from V and 0 bases from J, with 15 bases between. The CDR3 here is CASIAGSYTNYGYTF. The CDR3 nucleotides read TGTGCCAGCATCGCCGGGAGCTATACTAACTATGGCTACACCTTC.

V usage is TRBV6-2 or TRBV6-3 and J usage is TRBJ2-5; 10 positions match TRBD1. The CDR3 is made up of 14 amino acids. Trimming at V came to 7 bases and at J to 5 bases, leaving 7 bases not matched to a gene. Per the germline V gene, CDR1 is MNHEY and CDR2 is SVGEGT. CDR3 region: CASNHGTGVETQYF. CDR3 nucleotides: TGTGCCAGCAACCACGGGACAGGGGTTGAGACCCAGTACTTC.

This clonotype was observed a few times. The chain combines TRBV5-1 with TRBJ2-1, with TRBD2 as a possible D gene (5 bases). V lost 0 bases, J lost 5 bases, and 12 bases lay in between. CDR1 is SGHRS, CDR2 YFSETQ, per germline. The length of the CDR3 is 15 residues. For the CDR3, the DNA is TGCGCCAGCAGCTTGGTGCTAGCCGTTGACAATGAGCAGTTCTTC. Its protein product is CASSLVLAVDNEQFF.

This clonotype has a handful of counts. The chain recombines TRBV5-6 with TRBJ2-7; TRBD2 aligns across 15 bases. This CDR3 region has 17 residues. Germline values: CDR1 SGHDT, CDR2 YYEEEE. V was pared by 4 bases and J by 4 bases, with 9 bases of the junction left unmatched. The CDR3 sequence: CASSPGLAGGKVYEQYF. CDR3 in DNA: TGTGCCAGCAGCCCGGGACTAGCGGGGGGCAAGGTTTACGAGCAGTACTTC.

V usage is TRBV19 and J usage is TRBJ2-3; 7 bases are a match to TRBD1. Trimming took 6 bases from V and 4 from J; bases not matched to a gene: 7. Germline-derived CDR1 and CDR2 are LNHDA and SQIVND (reference sequence). The CDR3 is 14 residues long. This CDR3 reads CASSPTGLSDTQYF. DNA for the CDR3: TGTGCCAGTAGCCCGACAGGGCTTTCAGATACGCAGTATTTT.

This clonotype came up once. The chain joins TRBV29-1 to TRBJ2-7, with 8 bases identical to TRBD2. The CDR3 runs 14 residues. Germline values: CDR1 SQVTM, CDR2 ANQGSEA. Unmatched junction bases numbered 11, after V lost 6 bases and J lost 4 bases. The CDR3 reads CSVAMGLGGYEQYF. As DNA, the CDR3 is TGCAGCGTCGCAATGGGACTAGGCGGGTACGAGCAGTACTTC.

V gene TRBV7-6 combines with J gene TRBJ2-7, with D maybe TRBD2 (5 bases). The end of the DNA fits TRBJ2-5 better, so the J call may be wrong. The CDR3 runs 16 residues. Germline V lookup: CDR1 SGHVS, CDR2 FNYEAQ. For the CDR3, the DNA is TGTGCCAGCAGCTATAGCGTTGGGCTCGGGCAAGAGACCCAGTACTTC. It translates to CASSYSVGLGQETQYF.

This rearrangement joins TRBV6-5 to TRBJ1-1; D may be TRBD1 (5 bases). Germline V gene data show CDR1 as MNHEY and CDR2 as SVGAGI. V shed 7 bases and J shed 5 bases, with 14 bases lying between them. The CDR3 totals 13 residues. The CDR3 sequence: CASTPMGGTEAFF. CDR3 DNA: TGTGCCAGCACCCCCATGGGGGGTACTGAAGCTTTCTTT.

This clonotype was seen only a few times. The V and J genes are TRBV20-1 and TRBJ2-7; TRBD1 aligns across 10 bases. Trimming cost V 3 bases and J 4 bases; bases outside gene matches: 6. The V gene's germline CDR1 is DFQATT and CDR2 SNEGSKA (reference sequence). The CDR3 is 14 amino acids. The CDR3 spells CSASDLGQGYEQYF. For the CDR3, the DNA is TGCAGTGCTAGTGACCTGGGACAGGGGTACGAGCAGTACTTC.

This clonotype was detected a few times. The CDR3 spells CSASGMGQGAGGANVLTF. The CDR3 DNA is TGCAGTGCTAGTGGGATGGGACAGGGGGCAGGAGGGGCCAACGTCCTGACTTTC. This chain links TRBV20-1 with TRBJ2-6, with TRBD1 identical over 12 bases. The CDR3 is made up of 18 amino acids. V dropped 3 bases and J dropped 4; count of bases not matched to a gene: 10. Germline CDR1 is DFQATT and CDR2 is SNEGSKA (reference sequence).

This clonotype was counted a few times. This chain joins TRBV12-3 or TRBV12-4 and TRBJ2-1; 11 bases agree with TRBD2. The CDR3 spans 17 residues. Germline trimming cut 6 bases from V and 6 bases from J; bases unmatched to any gene: 13. CDR3 nucleotides: TGTGCCAGCAGACCCTTAGCGGGGGGGCCCAATATCAATGAGCAGTTCTTC. Translating it yields CASRPLAGGPNINEQFF.

Worth noting for this clonotype: This could be a read error, since a much larger clone is one nucleotide away. The chain is built from TRBV7-2 and TRBJ2-1, with TRBD1 matching over 7 bases. The germline CDR1 and CDR2 sequences are SGHTA and FQGNSA. The CDR3 is made up of 14 amino acids. Trimming removed 6 bases from V and 10 bases from J; junction bases left unmatched: 12. DNA for the CDR3: TGTGCCAGCAGTCGGACAGGATCCTTCTACGAGCAGTTCTTC. Protein sequence: CASSRTGSFYEQFF.

CDR3 region: CASSATKGQGVDTQYF. The CDR3 nucleotides are TGTGCCAGCAGCGCGACGAAGGGACAGGGGGTTGATACGCAGTATTTT. The chain recombines TRBV5-6 with TRBJ2-3; 11 bases map to TRBD1. CDR3 length: 16 amino acids. Germline V gene data show CDR1 as SGHDT and CDR2 as YYEEEE. The trim removed 4 bases at V and 6 bases at J, leaving 10 bases unmatched.

CDR3 in DNA: TGTGCCAGCAGCTTAGATGAGGGCAGGGCAGTCTTTGGCTACACCTTC. Translation gives CASSLDEGRAVFGYTF. The V gene is TRBV7-2, the J gene TRBJ1-2; D is perhaps TRBD1 (5 bases). Per the germline V gene, CDR1 is SGHTA and CDR2 is FQGNSA. V was clipped by 1 base and J by 7 bases, with 19 bases between them. This CDR3 comprises 16 residues. The entire variable domain, with the rest obtained from reference TRBV7-2 and TRBJ1-2, is as follows: GAGVSQSPSNKVTEKGKDVELRCDPISGHTALYWYRQSLGQGLEFLIYFQGNSAPDKSGLPSDRFSAERTGGSVSTLTIQRTQQEDSAVYLCASSLDEGRAVFGYTFGSGTRLTVV.

This clonotype was seen a handful of times. The chain has TRBV7-2 and TRBJ2-3; D is possibly TRBD2 (5 bases). Germline assignment: CDR1 SGHTA and CDR2 FQGNSA. With 1 base removed from V and 6 bases from J, the gap between germline ends came to 20 bases. The CDR3 runs 17 residues. The CDR3 region is CASSLVGSITGIDTQYF. CDR3 nucleotides: TGTGCCAGCAGCTTAGTTGGTTCGATAACGGGAATCGATACGCAGTATTTT.

The chain couples TRBV20-1 to TRBJ1-2; TRBD1 aligns across 9 bases. The CDR3 totals 13 residues. Germline CDR1 DFQATT, CDR2 SNEGSKA (reference sequence). This chain's CDR3 is CRGGGQGNYGYTF. The DNA for the CDR3 is TGCAGGGGGGGGGGACAGGGCAACTATGGCTACACCTTC.

The chain is built from TRBV7-9 and TRBJ1-2; D uncertain. This CDR3 is built from 13 residues. Trimming pared 1 base from V and 7 bases from J, leaving 10 bases between. The germline CDR1 and CDR2 sequences are SEHNR and FQNEAQ (reference sequence). The CDR3 region has the DNA TGTGCCAGCAGCTTAGAGTCAGGTCGTGGCTACACCTTC. Translation gives CASSLESGRGYTF.

This clonotype was found a few times. The V and J genes are TRBV6-6 and TRBJ2-7; 13 nucleotides match TRBD2. Trimming at V came to 6 bases and at J to 7 bases, leaving 9 bases not matched to a gene. This CDR3 comprises 15 residues. CDR1 MNHNY and CDR2 SVGAGI come from the germline V gene (reference sequence). Written as DNA, the CDR3 is TGTGCCAGCAGCTCCGGACTAGCGGGGGTAAATGAGCAGTACTTC. This translates into CASSSGLAGVNEQYF.

Note on this clonotype: The junction departs from the called germline gene at one end, perhaps through a read error. This chain uses TRBV5-1 with TRBJ2-1; D gene uncertain. The germline V gene encodes CDR1 SGHRS and CDR2 YFSETQ. This CDR3 contains 12 residues. CDR3 residues: CASGLLRNEQFF. Written as DNA, the CDR3 is TGCGCCAGCGGCTTGTTACGCAATGAGCAGTTCTTC.

The CDR3 DNA follows: TGTGCCAGCAGCCATCGCCGTTCCTACGAGCAGTACTTC. Protein product: CASSHRRSYEQYF. The chain couples TRBV11-2 to TRBJ2-7; D gene unclear. Germline CDR1 reads SGHAT; CDR2 reads FQNNGV. Deletions cut 5 bases from V and 1 base from J, with 9 bases between. This CDR3 has 13 amino acids.

This clonotype came up once. The chain joins TRBV6-1 to TRBJ2-5; TRBD1 matches 9 bases. Matching the DNA end better, TRBJ2-7 makes the J call doubtful. CDR1 and CDR2 (germline): MNHNS, SASEGT. There are 13 residues in the CDR3. In nucleotides, the CDR3 is TGTGCCAGCAGGGGACAGGGCCAAAACGAGCAGTACTTC. This encodes CASRGQGQNEQYF.

The chain's CDR3 is CASSQELGAGSYNEQFF. For the CDR3, the DNA is TGTGCCAGCAGCCAAGAACTAGGGGCAGGCTCCTACAATGAGCAGTTCTTC. The chain recombines TRBV14 with TRBJ2-1; TRBD1 or TRBD2 may be the D gene (5 bases each). The CDR3 runs to 17 residues. Germline V lookup: CDR1 SGHDN, CDR2 FVKESK. V dropped 0 bases and J dropped 0 bases, with 12 bases sitting between them.

This clonotype has a count of ten or more. The chain uses TRBV9 and TRBJ2-7; TRBD1 matches 8 bases. CDR3 size: 13 residues. With V trimmed by 7 bases and J by 2 bases, 5 bases remained unmatched. Germline-derived CDR1 and CDR2 are SGDLS and YYNGEE. The chain's CDR3 is CASAAQGAYEQYF. CDR3 nucleotides: TGTGCCAGCGCGGCACAGGGGGCCTACGAGCAGTACTTC. Full variable domain (missing parts from reference TRBV9 and TRBJ2-7): DSGVTQTPKHLITATGQRVTLRCSPRSGDLSVYWYQQSLDQGLQFLIQYYNGEERAKGNILERFSAQQFPDLHSELNLSSLELGDSALYFCASAAQGAYEQYFGPGTRLTVT.

V is TRBV11-2 and J is TRBJ2-5; TRBD1 aligns across 8 bases. TRBJ2-7 explains the end of the DNA better; the J call may be wrong. Germline values: CDR1 SGHAT, CDR2 FQNNGV. The CDR3 is 17 residues long. The DNA of the CDR3 is TGTGCCAGCAGCTCAATCTCATTCACAGGGGGTTACTACGAGCAGTACTTC. This sequence encodes CASSSISFTGGYYEQYF.

This chain connects TRBV11-2 to TRBJ2-7, with a weak D call TRBD2 (7 bases). This CDR3 region has 14 residues. Germline V CDR1 and CDR2: SGHAT, FQNNGV. Trimming removed 4 bases at V and 6 bases at J, with 16 bases between. The chain's CDR3 is CASSSTGRGSEQYF. CDR3 coding DNA: TGTGCCAGCAGCTCCACAGGGAGGGGCTCCGAGCAGTACTTC.

V gene TRBV9 combines with J gene TRBJ2-1; TRBD1 or TRBD2 may be the D gene (6 bases each). This CDR3 has 15 amino acids. V lost 3 bases and J lost 8, with 18 bases in between. Germline V gene data show CDR1 as SGDLS and CDR2 as YYNGEE. The CDR3 DNA reads as TGTGCCAGCAGCGCCCGGGACATCCGGGAGCATGAGCAGTTCTTC. Its translation: CASSARDIREHEQFF.

This clonotype was observed a few times. This chain connects TRBV15 to TRBJ2-5, with 7 bases identical to TRBD1. Germline V gene data show CDR1 as LNHNV and CDR2 as YYDKDF (reference sequence). This CDR3 is built from 14 residues. V trimming: 1 base; J trimming: 8 bases; junction bases outside the gene matches: 7. The CDR3 region has the DNA TGTGCCACCAGCAGAGGCGGAACAGGGGATACCCAGTACTTC. Protein sequence: CATSRGGTGDTQYF.

The chain employs TRBV5-6 and TRBJ2-5, with TRBD2 matching 8 bases. Looked up from germline, CDR1 is SGHDT and CDR2 is YYEEEE. Germline trimming cut 4 bases from V and 5 bases from J; bases unmatched to any gene: 10. The CDR3 length is 15 residues. The CDR3 nucleotides are TGTGCCAGCAGCCCCACAGCGGTAGCGGGGGAGACCCAGTACTTC. Its protein is CASSPTAVAGETQYF. The full variable domain, rest sourced from reference TRBV5-6 and TRBJ2-5, is DAGVTQSPTHLIKTRGQQVTLRCSPKSGHDTVSWYQQALGQGPQFIFQYYEEEERQRGNFPDRFSGHQFPNYSSELNVNALLLGDSALYLCASSPTAVAGETQYFGPGTRLLVL.